The 5 T cell receptor beta chains reported below all come from one sample, sequenced in a study of T cell repertoires in cytomegalovirus infection. TCRdb ran MiXCR on the reads and lists one entry per CDR3 protein. The table includes about 600,000 distinct CDR3 sequences, less than 25% detected once. The sample taken for sequencing was CD8+ T cells from PBMCs. The receptor set was obtained from a human donor in good health (CMV status not recorded). Some clones in this sample may be carry-over from other donors' samples.

The table lists this clonotype with many counts. This chain links TRBV7-6 with TRBJ2-2; D call uncertain. Germline assignment: CDR1 SGHVS and CDR2 FNYEAQ. The V end was cut by 5 bases, the J end by 5 bases, with 9 bases between. The CDR3 is 13 amino acids. CDR3 loop: CASSLDHTGELFF. CDR3 nucleotide sequence: TGTGCCAGCAGCCTGGACCATACCGGGGAGCTGTTTTTT. Based on the CDR3 plus reference TRBV7-6 and TRBJ2-2, the full variable domain is GAGVSQSPRYKVTKRGQDVALRCDPISGHVSLYWYRQALGQGPEFLTYFNYEAQQDKSGLPNDRFSAERPEGSISTLTIQRTEQRDSAMYRCASSLDHTGELFFGEGSRLTVL.

The rearrangement links TRBV20-1 to TRBJ2-3; the match to TRBD2 covers 9 bases. Germline CDR1 reads DFQATT; CDR2 reads SNEGSKA (reference sequence). This CDR3 has 14 residues. J gave up 0 bases and V 8 bases, and 6 bases lay outside the gene matches. The CDR3 loop is CSFLAGGSTDTQYF. The CDR3 nucleotides read TGCAGTTTTCTGGCGGGGGGGAGCACAGATACGCAGTATTTT.

The sample holds a few counts of this clonotype. The V and J genes are TRBV14 and TRBJ2-5; 8 nucleotides match TRBD2. The CDR3 loop spans 14 amino acids. CDR1 SGHDN and CDR2 FVKESK come from the germline V gene. The junction had 6 bases not matched to a gene; V was cut back by 4 bases and J by 5 bases. CDR3 sequence: CASSRRGGRETQYF. DNA for the CDR3: TGTGCCAGCAGCCGACGGGGGGGCCGGGAGACCCAGTACTTC.

In this sample, this clonotype turned up a few times. V usage is TRBV12-3 or TRBV12-4 and J usage is TRBJ2-2; perhaps TRBD1 as D (5 bases). The CDR3 spans 15 residues. The germline V and J ends were trimmed by 0 bases and 4 bases, with 9 bases remaining between them. CDR3 amino acids: CASSLAPRGTGELFF. The CDR3 DNA reads as TGTGCCAGCAGTTTAGCGCCAAGGGGCACCGGGGAGCTGTTTTTT.

This chain joins TRBV3-1 and TRBJ1-4; 7 nucleotides align to TRBD1. This CDR3 is built from 16 residues. Unmatched junction bases numbered 12, after V lost 1 base and J lost 10 bases. Germline V gives CDR1 LGHDT, CDR2 YNNKEL (reference sequence). CDR3 residues: CASSQVERDSGLKLFF. CDR3 coding DNA: TGTGCCAGCAGCCAAGTCGAAAGGGACAGCGGACTAAAACTGTTTTTT.